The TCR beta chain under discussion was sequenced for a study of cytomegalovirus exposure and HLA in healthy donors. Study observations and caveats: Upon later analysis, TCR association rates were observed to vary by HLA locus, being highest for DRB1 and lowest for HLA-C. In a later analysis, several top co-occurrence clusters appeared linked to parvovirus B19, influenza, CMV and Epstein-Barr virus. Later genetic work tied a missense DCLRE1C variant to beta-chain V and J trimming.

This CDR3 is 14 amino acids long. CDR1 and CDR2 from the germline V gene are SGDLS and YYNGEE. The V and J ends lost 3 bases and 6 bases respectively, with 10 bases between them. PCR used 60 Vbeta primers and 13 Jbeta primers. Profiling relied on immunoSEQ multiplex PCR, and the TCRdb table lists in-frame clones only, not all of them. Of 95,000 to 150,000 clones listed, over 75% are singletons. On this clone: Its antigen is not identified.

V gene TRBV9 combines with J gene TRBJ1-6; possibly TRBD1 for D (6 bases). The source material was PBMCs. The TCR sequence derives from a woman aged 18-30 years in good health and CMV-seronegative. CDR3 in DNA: TGTGCCAGCAGCGCCTCAGGGGCTAATTCACCCCTCCACTTT. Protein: CASSASGANSPLHF.